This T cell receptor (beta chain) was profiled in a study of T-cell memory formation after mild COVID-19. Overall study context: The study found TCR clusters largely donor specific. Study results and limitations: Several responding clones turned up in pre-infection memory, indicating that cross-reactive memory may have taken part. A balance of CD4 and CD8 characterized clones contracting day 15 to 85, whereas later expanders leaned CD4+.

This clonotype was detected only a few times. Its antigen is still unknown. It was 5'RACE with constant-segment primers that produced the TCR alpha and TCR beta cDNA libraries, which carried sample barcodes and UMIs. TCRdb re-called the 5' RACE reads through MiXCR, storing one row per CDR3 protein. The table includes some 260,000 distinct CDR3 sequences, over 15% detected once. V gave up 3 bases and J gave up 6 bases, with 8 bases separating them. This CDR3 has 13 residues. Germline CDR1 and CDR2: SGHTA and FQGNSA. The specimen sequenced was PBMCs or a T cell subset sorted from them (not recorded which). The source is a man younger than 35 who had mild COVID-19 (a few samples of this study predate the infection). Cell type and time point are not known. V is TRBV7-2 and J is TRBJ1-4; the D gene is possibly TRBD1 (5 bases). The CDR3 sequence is CASSLTTDEKLFF. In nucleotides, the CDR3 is TGTGCCAGCAGCTTGACGACAGATGAAAAACTGTTTTTT.